These 23 T cell receptor beta chains originate from one sample sequenced in a study of OX40 agonist ivuxolimab in advanced cancers. Sequencing was performed with immunoSEQ multiplex PCR; in TCRdb, only in-frame clones are kept and a portion is missing. The table lists some 60,000 clones, around 87% of them singletons. Material: CD4+ or CD8+ T cells sorted from blood, obtained in a trial of the OX40 agonist ivuxolimab. These receptors were taken from an adult with an advanced solid tumor such as melanoma, head and neck, liver or kidney cancer.

The genes are TRBV15 and TRBJ1-2; D gene uncertain. The CDR3 has 16 amino acids. Germline assignment: CDR1 LNHNV and CDR2 YYDKDF (reference sequence). Trimming pared 0 bases from V and 6 bases from J, leaving 17 bases between. CDR3 sequence reads: CATSRDRVVGVNGYTF. The CDR3 DNA reads TGTGCCACCAGCAGAGATCGTGTTGTGGGAGTCAATGGCTACACCTTC.

V is TRBV19 and J is TRBJ2-2; D perhaps matches TRBD2 (5 bases). The germline CDR1 and CDR2 sequences are LNHDA and SQIVND (reference sequence). V shed 10 bases and J shed 6 bases, with 27 bases lying between them. This CDR3 has 17 residues. CDR3 sequence (DNA): TGTGCCATCGCTAACGCTGGCCGCCGGCGGGCGGCCGGGGAGCTGTTTTTT. Protein: CAIANAGRRRAAGELFF.

The genes are TRBV11-2 and TRBJ2-7, with a tentative D call TRBD1 (6 bases). Trimming took 0 bases from V and 6 from J, leaving 15 bases between them. The CDR3 length is 15 residues. The germline gives CDR1 SGHAT, CDR2 FQNNGV. This CDR3 reads CASSLDPGDISEQYF. CDR3 nucleotides: TGTGCCAGCAGCTTAGATCCTGGGGACATCAGCGAGCAGTACTTC.

The genes are TRBV9 and TRBJ2-5; 8 bases line up with TRBD2. Trimming cost V 0 bases and J 11 bases; bases outside gene matches: 12. CDR1 SGDLS and CDR2 YYNGEE come from the germline V gene. This CDR3 has 15 amino acids. This CDR3 reads CASSVGTSGIGEQYF. The CDR3 DNA reads TGTGCCAGCAGCGTAGGCACTAGCGGAATCGGGGAGCAGTACTTC.

This chain uses TRBV5-8 with TRBJ1-1; 9 nucleotides match TRBD1. Germline V lookup: CDR1 SGHTS, CDR2 YDEGEE. The CDR3 runs to 16 residues. V was clipped by 4 bases and J by 1 base; unmatched bases: 8. In DNA form, the CDR3 reads TGTGCCAGCAGCCTACCGCCGGGACAGGGGAACACTGAAGCTTTCTTT. This sequence encodes CASSLPPGQGNTEAFF.

The chain uses TRBV19 and TRBJ2-7, with TRBD2 identical over 10 bases. CDR3 length: 16 residues. Germline loops: CDR1 LNHDA, CDR2 SQIVND (reference sequence). J was trimmed by 0 bases and V by 5 bases; bases with no gene match: 7. CDR3 coding DNA: TGTGCCAGTAGTGAGAGACTAGCGGGCCTCTCCTACGAGCAGTACTTC. Translation gives CASSERLAGLSYEQYF.

In this sample, this clone turned up once. The chain combines TRBV5-4 with TRBJ2-5; a weak D match, TRBD1 (6 bases). The V gene's germline CDR1 is SGHNT and CDR2 YYREEE (reference sequence). The V end was cut by 4 bases, the J end by 5 bases, with 21 bases between. The CDR3 consists of 16 residues. CDR3 in amino acids: CASSTTGTSRRETQYF. CDR3 sequence (DNA): TGTGCCAGCAGCACCACCGGGACATCCCGAAGGGAGACCCAGTACTTC. The complete variable domain, with remaining parts taken from reference TRBV5-4 and TRBJ2-5, reads ETGVTQSPTHLIKTRGQQVTLRCSSQSGHNTVSWYQQALGQGPQFIFQYYREEENGRGNFPPRFSGLQFPNYSSELNVNALELDDSALYLCASSTTGTSRRETQYFGPGTRLLVL.

The rearrangement joins TRBV15 to TRBJ1-3; the D is unclear. Between the trimmed V and J ends, which lost 0 bases and 0 bases, there was a span of 9 bases. CDR1 and CDR2 from the germline V gene are LNHNV and YYDKDF (reference sequence). The CDR3 covers 16 residues. The CDR3 bases are TGTGCCACCAGCAGAGATCGCGCCTTCTCTGGAAACACCATATATTTT. It codes for CATSRDRAFSGNTIYF.

The chain couples TRBV11-2 to TRBJ2-3; no clear D. Trimming stripped 2 bases from V and 4 bases from J, with 4 bases between. Germline assignment: CDR1 SGHAT and CDR2 FQNNGV. The CDR3 has 12 residues. CDR3 in amino acids: CASSLRPDTQYF. The CDR3 bases are TGTGCCAGCAGCTTACGTCCAGATACGCAGTATTTT. Full variable domain (rest looked up from reference TRBV11-2 and TRBJ2-3): EAGVAQSPRYKIIEKRQSVAFWCNPISGHATLYWYQQILGQGPKLLIQFQNNGVVDDSQLPKDRFSAERLKGVDSTLKIQPAKLEDSAVYLCASSLRPDTQYFGPGTRLTVL.

The chain carries TRBV11-2 and TRBJ1-1, with a possible D match to TRBD1 (5 bases). Trimming took off 1 base at V and 2 bases at J, with 14 bases between the two ends. This CDR3 is 16 amino acids long. Germline assignment: CDR1 SGHAT and CDR2 FQNNGV. CDR3 in amino acids: CASSLVRGGRNTEAFF. The CDR3 bases are TGTGCCAGCAGCTTAGTTAGGGGCGGACGAAACACTGAAGCTTTCTTT.

The gene calls are TRBV18 and TRBJ2-2; D is unresolved. V lost 2 bases to trimming and J lost 3 bases, with 4 bases between them. The CDR3 runs to 13 residues. Germline V lookup: CDR1 KGHSH, CDR2 LQKENI. The CDR3 here is CASSPRDTGELFF. For the CDR3, the DNA is TGTGCCAGCTCACCAAGGGACACCGGGGAGCTGTTTTTT.

The chain is built from TRBV9 and TRBJ1-3; weak D call: TRBD1 (5 bases). Per germline, CDR1 SGDLS and CDR2 YYNGEE. V lost 0 bases, J lost 0 bases, and 13 bases lay in between. CDR3 length: 17 amino acids. CDR3 protein: CASSVDPWTSSGNTIYF. In nucleotides, the CDR3 is TGTGCCAGCAGCGTAGATCCCTGGACAAGCTCTGGAAACACCATATATTTT.

V gene TRBV6-5 combines with J gene TRBJ2-3; D remains unclear. This CDR3 region has 14 residues. Per the germline V gene, CDR1 is MNHEY and CDR2 is SVGAGI. Trimming stripped 4 bases from V and 1 base from J, with 9 bases between. The CDR3 sequence: CASSSKLGTDTQYF. CDR3 coding DNA: TGTGCCAGCAGTTCGAAATTGGGCACAGATACGCAGTATTTT.

The chain has TRBV19 and TRBJ1-1; no clear D. CDR3 length: 14 residues. With 4 bases removed from V and 1 base from J, the gap between germline ends came to 10 bases. Germline lookup yields CDR1 LNHDA and CDR2 SQIVND (reference sequence). The CDR3 DNA reads TGTGCCAGTAGTAAAATACTCAGGAACACTGAAGCTTTCTTT. It yields the protein CASSKILRNTEAFF.

The rearrangement uses TRBV29-1 and TRBJ1-2, with a tentative D call TRBD1 (6 bases). CDR1 and CDR2 from the germline V gene are SQVTM and ANQGSEA. CDR3 length equals 11 residues. V was cut by 4 bases and J by 8 bases, with 11 bases left in between. This CDR3 is CSVVGGQGYTF. CDR3 nucleotide sequence: TGCAGCGTTGTAGGGGGGCAGGGCTACACCTTC. Full variable domain (outside the CDR3, taken from reference TRBV29-1 and TRBJ1-2): SAVISQKPSRDICQRGTSLTIQCQVDSQVTMMFWYRQQPGQSLTLIATANQGSEATYESGFVIDKFPISRPNLTFSTLTVSNMSPEDSSIYLCSVVGGQGYTFGSGTRLTVV.

J is TRBJ2-7 and V is TRBV5-1; TRBD2 matches 7 bases. The V gene end was trimmed by 1 base and the J gene end by 2 bases; junction bases not matched to a gene: 12. The CDR3 sequence is 17 residues long. Germline CDR1 SGHRS, CDR2 YFSETQ. The CDR3 coding sequence is TGCGCCAGCAGCTTGTGGCTAGCGGAGATACCCCCCTACGAGCAGTACTTC. This gives the protein CASSLWLAEIPPYEQYF.

This chain links TRBV4-1 with TRBJ2-3, with a weak D call TRBD1 (6 bases). CDR1 is MGHRA and CDR2 is YSYEKL in the germline V gene. The V end lost 6 bases, the J end lost 6 bases, and 16 bases lay between the germline ends. This CDR3 comprises 14 residues. CDR3 amino acids: CASREQGTSDTQYF. CDR3 DNA: TGCGCCAGCAGAGAGCAGGGGACCTCGGATACGCAGTATTTT.

The chain links TRBV18 to TRBJ2-2, with TRBD1 identical over 7 bases. Germline values: CDR1 KGHSH, CDR2 LQKENI. V was clipped by 3 bases and J by 4 bases; unmatched bases: 5. CDR3 length: 15 amino acids. CDR3 coding DNA: TGTGCCAGCTCACCGGGACAGCTAAGCACCGGGGAGCTGTTTTTT. This sequence encodes CASSPGQLSTGELFF.

V usage is TRBV15 and J usage is TRBJ2-1, with a weak D call TRBD2 (5 bases). Germline-derived CDR1 and CDR2 are LNHNV and YYDKDF (reference sequence). CDR3 length: 14 amino acids. Trimming took 8 bases from V and 7 from J, leaving 18 bases between them. The CDR3 loop reads CATLDGRVRNEQFF. The CDR3 coding sequence is TGTGCCACCCTAGACGGGCGGGTGAGAAATGAGCAGTTCTTC.

The V gene is TRBV27, the J gene TRBJ2-1; maybe TRBD2 (6 bases). This CDR3 is 18 amino acids long. Germline V CDR1 and CDR2: MNHEY, SMNVEV (reference sequence). V was cut by 3 bases and J by 0 bases, with 18 bases left in between. The CDR3 sequence is CASSLEEGGAFSYNEQFF. CDR3 coding DNA: TGTGCCAGCAGTTTGGAAGAAGGCGGGGCCTTCTCCTACAATGAGCAGTTCTTC.

This chain joins TRBV5-1 and TRBJ1-4, with a tentative D call TRBD1 (6 bases). Germline V CDR1 and CDR2: SGHRS, YFSETQ. The length of the CDR3 is 15 residues. V dropped 0 bases and J dropped 7 bases, with 13 bases sitting between them. CDR3 protein: CASSLGSGEGEKLFF. In DNA, the CDR3 is TGCGCCAGCAGCTTGGGGTCAGGGGAGGGTGAAAAACTGTTTTTT. The variable domain in full, completed from reference TRBV5-1 and TRBJ1-4, reads KAGVTQTPRYLIKTRGQQVTLSCSPISGHRSVSWYQQTPGQGLQFLFEYFSETQRNKGNFPGRFSGRQFSNSRSEMNVSTLELGDSALYLCASSLGSGEGEKLFFGSGTQLSVL.

The J gene is TRBJ2-7, the V gene TRBV6-5, with 8 bases aligning to TRBD2. This CDR3 spans 16 amino acids. CDR1 and CDR2 (germline): MNHEY, SVGAGI. V shed 2 bases, J shed 2 bases, and the junction held 8 bases outside the gene matches. This CDR3 is CASSYTALAGTYEQYF. CDR3 DNA: TGTGCCAGCAGTTACACGGCTCTAGCGGGTACCTACGAGCAGTACTTC.

This chain links TRBV6-6 with TRBJ1-4; D is perhaps TRBD1 (5 bases). Per germline, CDR1 MNHNY and CDR2 SVGAGI (reference sequence). The CDR3 contains 14 residues. V lost 8 bases and J 4 bases, leaving 14 bases between the germline ends. The CDR3 spells CASRSRQNNEKLFF. CDR3 coding DNA: TGTGCCAGCCGGTCCCGACAGAATAATGAAAAACTGTTTTTT.